This entry lists 10 T cell receptor beta chains sequenced from one sample in a study of blood T cell repertoires in COVID-19. Here immunoSEQ multiplex PCR was the method, and the copy in TCRdb shows in-frame clones only, minus some. The table lists 120,000 or so clones, 80% of them singletons. The sample comprised peripheral blood. These receptors all come from a man aged 55-75 years with active or convalescent COVID-19.

Written as DNA, the CDR3 is TGTGCCAGCAGCTTAGTCGTGCGGGAATCTGAAGCTTTCTTT. This sequence encodes CASSLVVRESEAFF. The rearrangement uses TRBV11-2 and TRBJ1-1; D gene ambiguous. V was shortened by 1 base and J by 6 bases, with 12 bases between the two germline ends. The CDR3 totals 14 residues. The germline CDR1 and CDR2 sequences are SGHAT and FQNNGV.

The rearrangement joins TRBV29-1 to TRBJ2-3, with a tentative D call TRBD2 (5 bases). The CDR3 is made up of 13 amino acids. Trimming removed 2 bases from V and 0 bases from J, with 6 bases in between. Germline CDR1 reads SQVTM; CDR2 reads ANQGSEA. CDR3 coding DNA: TGCAGCGTTGAACCGGGAAGCACAGATACGCAGTATTTT. Translation gives CSVEPGSTDTQYF.

As concerns this clone: The junction departs from germline at one end; a sequencing error may be responsible. The rearrangement uses TRBV28 and TRBJ2-7, with D perhaps matching TRBD2 (6 bases). CDR1 is MDHEN and CDR2 is SYDVKM in the germline V gene. CDR3 length: 14 residues. In DNA, the CDR3 is TGTGCCAGCACATCCTCCACTATACCGGGACTCTACCCCTTC. It is translated as CASTSSTIPGLYPF.

The chain links TRBV7-9 to TRBJ1-5; weak D call: TRBD1 (6 bases). Germline assignment: CDR1 SEHNR and CDR2 FQNEAQ (reference sequence). Trimming cost V 1 base and J 4 bases, with 8 bases left between them. The CDR3 runs 14 residues. CDR3 nucleotide sequence: TGTGCCAGCAGCTTAGGACAGGTGAATCAGCCCCAGCATTTT. It specifies CASSLGQVNQPQHF.

The chain combines TRBV5-4 with TRBJ2-5, with D possibly matching TRBD1 (6 bases). V gave up 4 bases and J gave up 5 bases, with 21 bases separating them. The CDR3 extends over 16 amino acids. Germline CDR1 reads SGHNT; CDR2 reads YYREEE (reference sequence). Here the CDR3 reads CASSRRVQGRGETQYF. CDR3 sequence (DNA): TGTGCCAGCAGCCGAAGGGTCCAGGGTAGGGGGGAGACCCAGTACTTC.

The chain combines TRBV19 with TRBJ1-6, with D tentatively TRBD1 (5 bases). This CDR3 is 13 amino acids long. The germline V and J ends were trimmed by 2 bases and 8 bases, with 7 bases remaining between them. The germline gives CDR1 LNHDA, CDR2 SQIVND (reference sequence). CDR3: CASSITRDSPLHF. Here the CDR3 DNA reads TGTGCCAGTAGTATAACCAGGGATTCACCCCTCCACTTT.

The chain links TRBV5-1 to TRBJ2-2; TRBD2 matches 8 bases. The CDR3 has 15 residues. Germline V lookup: CDR1 SGHRS, CDR2 YFSETQ. The trim removed 6 bases at V and 2 bases at J, leaving 6 bases unmatched. The CDR3 bases are TGCGCCAGCACTCGAACTAGCGGTAACACCGGGGAGCTGTTTTTT. Encoded protein: CASTRTSGNTGELFF. Drawing the rest from reference TRBV5-1 and TRBJ2-2, the complete variable domain is KAGVTQTPRYLIKTRGQQVTLSCSPISGHRSVSWYQQTPGQGLQFLFEYFSETQRNKGNFPGRFSGRQFSNSRSEMNVSTLELGDSALYLCASTRTSGNTGELFFGEGSRLTVL.

CDR3 nucleotides: TGCGCCAGCAGCCAGGGCCAGGGGTCCGCGATTGAAAAACTGTTTTTT. This gives the protein CASSQGQGSAIEKLFF. This chain links TRBV4-3 with TRBJ1-4; possible D gene TRBD1, 6 bases. V shed 3 bases and J shed 7 bases, with 18 bases lying between them. Germline V lookup: CDR1 LGHNA, CDR2 YSLEER. This CDR3 region has 16 residues.

J is TRBJ2-7 and V is TRBV19, with TRBD1 identical over 8 bases. The CDR3 runs 13 residues. CDR1 LNHDA and CDR2 SQIVND come from the germline V gene (reference sequence). J was trimmed by 7 bases and V by 5 bases; bases with no gene match: 7. This CDR3 reads CASSALGTGEQYF. CDR3 nucleotides: TGTGCCAGTAGTGCGCTCGGGACAGGTGAGCAGTACTTC. The complete variable domain, with remaining parts taken from reference TRBV19 and TRBJ2-7, reads DGGITQSPKYLFRKEGQNVTLSCEQNLNHDAMYWYRQDPGQGLRLIYYSQIVNDFQKGDIAEGYSVSREKKESFPLTVTSAQKNPTAFYLCASSALGTGEQYFGPGTRLTVT.

This clone was counted a single time. The rearrangement joins TRBV7-9 to TRBJ2-3, with TRBD1 as a possible D gene (6 bases). Germline V gene sequence: CDR1 SEHNR, CDR2 FQNEAQ (reference sequence). Trimming left V 5 bases short and J 1 base short, with 13 bases between. The CDR3 runs to 15 residues. CDR3 protein: CASSLRQARTDTQYF. Written as DNA, the CDR3 is TGTGCCAGCAGCCTCAGACAGGCGCGCACAGATACGCAGTATTTT.